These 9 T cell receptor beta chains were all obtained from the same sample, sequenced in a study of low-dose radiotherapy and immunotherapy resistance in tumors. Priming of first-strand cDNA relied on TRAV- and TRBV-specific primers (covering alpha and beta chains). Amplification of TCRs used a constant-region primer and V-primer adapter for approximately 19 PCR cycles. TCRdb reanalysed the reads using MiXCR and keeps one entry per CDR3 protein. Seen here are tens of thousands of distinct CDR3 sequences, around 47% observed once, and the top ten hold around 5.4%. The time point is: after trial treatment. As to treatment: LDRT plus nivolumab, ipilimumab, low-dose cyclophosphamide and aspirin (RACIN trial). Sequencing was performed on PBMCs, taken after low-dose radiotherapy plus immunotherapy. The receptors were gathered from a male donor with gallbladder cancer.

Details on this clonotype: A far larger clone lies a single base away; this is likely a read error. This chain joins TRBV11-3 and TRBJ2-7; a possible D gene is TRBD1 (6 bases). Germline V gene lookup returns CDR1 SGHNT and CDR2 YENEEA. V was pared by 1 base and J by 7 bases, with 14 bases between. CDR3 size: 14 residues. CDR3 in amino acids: CASSLAPGVNEQYF. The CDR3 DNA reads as TGTGCCAGCAGCTTAGCCCCAGGGGTTAATGAGCAGTACTTC.

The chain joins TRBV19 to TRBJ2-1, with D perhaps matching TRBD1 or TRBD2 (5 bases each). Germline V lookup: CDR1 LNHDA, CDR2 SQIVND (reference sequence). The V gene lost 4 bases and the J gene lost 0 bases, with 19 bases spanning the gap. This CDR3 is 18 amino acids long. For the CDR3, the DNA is TGTGCCAGTAGTACCCGCTCGGGGCGTGGAAGCTCCTACAATGAGCAGTTCTTC. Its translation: CASSTRSGRGSSYNEQFF.

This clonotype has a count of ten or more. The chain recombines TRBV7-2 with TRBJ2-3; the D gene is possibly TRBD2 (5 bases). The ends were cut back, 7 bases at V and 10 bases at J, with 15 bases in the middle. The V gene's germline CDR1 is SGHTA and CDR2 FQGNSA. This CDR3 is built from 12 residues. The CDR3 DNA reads TGTGCCAGCACCCTACCCGGGATGGCGCAGTATTTT. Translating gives CASTLPGMAQYF.

CDR3 DNA: TGTGCCAGCAGTCTGCGGAACACTGAAGCTTTCTTT. It yields the protein CASSLRNTEAFF. The chain couples TRBV12-3 or TRBV12-4 to TRBJ1-1; no definite D call. CDR3 length: 12 residues. Trimming left V 5 bases short and J 1 base short, with 5 bases between.

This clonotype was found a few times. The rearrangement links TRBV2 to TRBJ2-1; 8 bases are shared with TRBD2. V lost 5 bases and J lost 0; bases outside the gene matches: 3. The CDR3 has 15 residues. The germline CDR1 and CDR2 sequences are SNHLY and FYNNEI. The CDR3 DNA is TGTGCCAGCAGTATAGCGGGGAGCTCCTACAATGAGCAGTTCTTC. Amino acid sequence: CASSIAGSSYNEQFF.

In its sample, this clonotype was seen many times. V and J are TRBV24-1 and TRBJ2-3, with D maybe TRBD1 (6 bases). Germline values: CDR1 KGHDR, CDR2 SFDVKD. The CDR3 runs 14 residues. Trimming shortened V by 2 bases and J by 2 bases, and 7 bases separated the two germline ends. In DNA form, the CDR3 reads TGTGCCACCAGTGATTGGGGGCTCACAGATACGCAGTATTTT. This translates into CATSDWGLTDTQYF.

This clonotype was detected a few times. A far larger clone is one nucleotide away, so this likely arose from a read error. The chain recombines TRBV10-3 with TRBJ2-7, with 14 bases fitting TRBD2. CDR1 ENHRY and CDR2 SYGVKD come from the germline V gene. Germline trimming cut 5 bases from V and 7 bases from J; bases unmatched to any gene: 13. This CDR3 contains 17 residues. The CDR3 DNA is TGTGCCATCAGTAAGGGACTAGCGGGGGTGGTAGGCGATGAGCAGTACTTC. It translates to CAISKGLAGVVGDEQYF.

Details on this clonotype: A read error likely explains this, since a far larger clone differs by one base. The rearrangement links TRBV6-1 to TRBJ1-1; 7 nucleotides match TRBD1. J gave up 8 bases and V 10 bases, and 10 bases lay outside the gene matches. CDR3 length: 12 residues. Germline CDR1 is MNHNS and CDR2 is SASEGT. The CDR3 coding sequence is TGTGCCATCAGGGACATGGGACAGGAAGCTTTCTTT. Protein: CAIRDMGQEAFF.

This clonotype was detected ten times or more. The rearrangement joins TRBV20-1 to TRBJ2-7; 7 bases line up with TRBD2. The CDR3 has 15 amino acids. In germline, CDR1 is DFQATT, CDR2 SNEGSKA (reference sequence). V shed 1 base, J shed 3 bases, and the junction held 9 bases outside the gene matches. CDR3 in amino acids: CSARAPREVYYEQYF. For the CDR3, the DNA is TGCAGTGCTAGAGCTCCACGGGAGGTGTACTACGAGCAGTACTTC.